Sequencing of this T cell receptor (beta chain) was carried out in a study of T cell responses to AZD1222 COVID-19 vaccine. As for the study in general: Timing groups of about 4 and about 12 weeks for second doses were pooled. Study-level results: Seropositivity was recorded at baseline in only a handful of AZD1222 recipients. Without day 14 samples, only post-peak T cell repertoires were studied. Mostly white British, mostly female donors; authors suggested clonal diversity may be underestimated.

Here immunoSEQ multiplex PCR was the method, and the copy in TCRdb shows in-frame clones only, minus some. Counted here are 99,000 or so clones, 82% occurring once; the ten biggest clones make up approximately 5%. This clone was seen just once. The antigen is undetermined. Trimming took 0 bases from V and 1 from J, leaving 16 bases between them. This CDR3 is built from 17 residues. Per the germline V gene, CDR1 is SGHRS and CDR2 is YFSETQ. Source: peripheral blood, taken on day 0 of AZD1222 vaccination. This sequence joins TRBV5-1 and TRBJ1-2; a possible D gene is TRBD1 (5 bases). The TCR sequence derives from an adult in good health. The CDR3 sequence is CASSLVLEGASNYGYTF. In DNA, the CDR3 is TGCGCCAGCAGCTTGGTTTTGGAAGGGGCTAGTAACTATGGCTACACCTTC.